Listed below are T cell receptor beta chains from one sample, sequenced in a study of blood T cells in healthy people across ages. TCRdb itself ran the 5' RACE reads through MiXCR, one entry per CDR3 protein. The table shows about 1,600,000 distinct CDR3 sequences, with roughly 40% occurring only once. Material for sequencing was blood. The receptors derive from a young woman in good health. The CDR3 runs from the conserved cysteine through the conserved F or W. A D gene is named only where the DNA matches it firmly. Not every row has a clone size; where given, it reads once, few, many or a size class.

d_call j_call clone_size v_call cdr3_aa cdr3_nt
TRBD2 TRBJ2-3 - TRBV7-9 CASRKTSGTSDTQYF TGTGCCAGCAGAAAGACTAGCGGGACTTCAGATACGCAGTATTTT
- TRBJ2-7 few TRBV20-1 CSARAEREEPEQYF TGCAGTGCTAGAGCAGAGAGGGAGGAACCCGAGCAGTACTTC
- TRBJ1-2 - TRBV15 CATSSPSSGVNYGYTF TGTGCCACCAGCAGCCCCTCCTCCGGAGTCAACTATGGCTACACCTTC
- TRBJ1-2 - TRBV25-1 CASGSRGVRDGYTF TGTGCCAGCGGGTCCCGAGGGGTTAGGGATGGCTACACCTTC
- TRBJ2-3 - TRBV3-1 CASSLPGVPLEDTQYF TGTGCCAGCAGCTTGCCTGGGGTACCCTTAGAAGATACGCAGTATTTT
- TRBJ2-7 - TRBV21-1 CASSATGDGYEQYF TGTGCCAGCAGCGCGACAGGGGACGGGTACGAGCAGTACTTC
TRBD1 TRBJ1-2 - TRBV11-2 CATDRGGLYGYTF TGTGCCACCGACAGGGGAGGGCTCTATGGCTACACCTTC
TRBD1 TRBJ2-7 - TRBV9 CASSARQGQGSHEQYF TGTGCCAGCAGCGCCAGACAGGGACAGGGGTCTCACGAGCAGTACTTC
TRBD1 TRBJ1-6 - TRBV30 CAWGGQGYNSPLHF TGTGCCTGGGGCGGACAGGGATACAATTCACCCCTCCACTTT
TRBD1 TRBJ2-7 many TRBV7-2 CASSSTQGVNVEQYF TGTGCCAGCAGCTCAACTCAGGGGGTTAATGTCGAGCAGTACTTC
- TRBJ2-7 few TRBV4-2 CASSQGFRQDSYEQYF TGTGCCAGCAGCCAAGGTTTTAGACAGGACTCCTACGAGCAGTACTTC
- TRBJ1-1 - TRBV12-3/TRBV12-4 CASSFPEGYEAFF TGTGCCAGCAGTTTCCCAGAGGGCTATGAAGCTTTCTTT
- TRBJ2-5 - TRBV3-1 CASSRTVPVNEQYF TGTGCCAGCAGTAGGACAGTGCCGGTCAATGAGCAGTACTTC
- TRBJ1-2 - TRBV6-5 CASSYSFPRQKNYGYTF TGTGCCAGCAGTTACTCTTTTCCGCGACAGAAGAACTATGGCTACACCTTC
TRBD1 TRBJ1-6 - TRBV6-6 CASSQGTVLNSPLHF TGTGCCAGCAGCCAAGGGACAGTCCTTAATTCACCCCTCCACTTT
- TRBJ2-3 - TRBV4-1 CASSQVGRRDTQYF TGCGCCAGCAGCCAAGTCGGCCGACGGGATACGCAGTATTTT
TRBD2 TRBJ2-5 - TRBV9 CASSSQGLAGGLGETQYF TGTGCCAGCAGCTCCCAGGGTCTAGCGGGGGGCCTAGGAGAGACCCAGTACTTC
TRBD1 TRBJ1-6 - TRBV20-1 CSAREGGPKSPLHF TGCAGTGCTAGAGAAGGGGGCCCCAAATCACCCCTCCACTTT
- TRBJ2-3 few TRBV28 CASTQDGYTDTQYF TGTGCCAGCACCCAGGACGGGTACACAGATACGCAGTATTTT
- TRBJ2-5 - TRBV15 CATSGVFYEQYF TGTGCCACCAGCGGAGTCTTCTACGAACAGTACTTC
- TRBJ2-5 - TRBV9 CASSVGAQAETQYF TGTGCCAGCAGCGTAGGGGCCCAGGCTGAGACCCAGTACTTC
TRBD1 TRBJ2-1 - TRBV20-1 CSAPDRDYNEQFF TGCAGTGCTCCCGACAGGGACTACAATGAGCAGTTCTTC
- TRBJ2-6 many TRBV12-3/TRBV12-4 CASRRQESSGANVLTF TGTGCCAGCAGACGACAGGAGAGCTCTGGGGCCAACGTCCTGACTTTC
- TRBJ2-5 - TRBV18 CASSPWQGSWQETQYF TGTGCCAGCTCACCATGGCAGGGAAGTTGGCAAGAGACCCAGTACTTC
- TRBJ2-7 - TRBV12-3/TRBV12-4 CASSLLSERFDEQYF TGTGCCAGCAGTTTACTTTCGGAACGGTTCGACGAGCAGTACTTC
TRBD1 TRBJ1-1 - TRBV6-1 CASSERGQANTEAFF TGTGCCAGCAGTGAGCGGGGACAGGCTAACACTGAAGCTTTCTTT
- TRBJ2-7 - TRBV2 CASSELGTASGVQYF TGTGCCAGCAGTGAACTCGGGACAGCCTCGGGAGTGCAGTACTTC
- TRBJ2-1 few TRBV21-1 CASSKKGRDRGLNEQFF TGTGCCAGCAGCAAAAAGGGCCGGGACAGGGGACTCAATGAGCAGTTCTTC
- TRBJ2-1 - TRBV9 CASSVEDSYYNEQFF TGTGCCAGCAGCGTAGAGGACTCCTACTACAATGAGCAGTTCTTC
TRBD1 TRBJ2-7 once TRBV30 CAWTSGTGHYEQYF TGTGCCTGGACATCCGGGACAGGCCACTACGAGCAGTACTTC
TRBD1 TRBJ1-4 - TRBV12-3/TRBV12-4 CASSGDRGLTNEKLFF TGTGCCAGCAGTGGAGACAGGGGGCTAACTAATGAAAAACTGTTTTTT
TRBD1 TRBJ2-1 few TRBV6-5 CASSYSPGTGDYNEQFF TGTGCCAGCAGTTACTCTCCCGGGACAGGGGACTACAATGAGCAGTTCTTC
TRBD2 TRBJ2-5 - TRBV3-1 CANSQDRQRGYQETQYF TGTGCCAACAGCCAAGATCGCCAGCGGGGGTACCAAGAGACCCAGTACTTC
TRBD2 TRBJ2-7 - TRBV20-1 CSAGVVLAGGEQYF TGCAGTGCTGGGGTGGTGCTAGCGGGGGGAGAGCAGTACTTC
- TRBJ2-3 - TRBV5-1 CASSSSQGLPDTQYF TGCGCCAGCAGCTCCTCTCAGGGCCTCCCGGATACGCAGTATTTT
TRBD2 TRBJ2-1 once TRBV20-1 CSARARTSGRVETQFF TGCAGTGCTAGGGCGAGGACTAGCGGGAGGGTGGAGACCCAGTTCTTC
- TRBJ2-7 few TRBV12-3/TRBV12-4 CASSPRDGTYEQYF TGTGCCAGCAGTCCACGGGACGGTACCTACGAGCAGTACTTC
- TRBJ1-2 - TRBV30 CAWSQDVYYGYTF TGTGCCTGGAGTCAGGATGTATACTATGGCTACACCTTC
TRBD1 TRBJ1-5 - TRBV5-1 CASSWGDRDNQPQHF TGCGCCAGCAGCTGGGGGGACAGGGATAATCAGCCCCAGCATTTT
TRBD1 TRBJ2-7 - TRBV9 CASSVGQGALGEQYF TGTGCCAGCAGCGTCGGACAGGGGGCACTGGGTGAGCAGTACTTC